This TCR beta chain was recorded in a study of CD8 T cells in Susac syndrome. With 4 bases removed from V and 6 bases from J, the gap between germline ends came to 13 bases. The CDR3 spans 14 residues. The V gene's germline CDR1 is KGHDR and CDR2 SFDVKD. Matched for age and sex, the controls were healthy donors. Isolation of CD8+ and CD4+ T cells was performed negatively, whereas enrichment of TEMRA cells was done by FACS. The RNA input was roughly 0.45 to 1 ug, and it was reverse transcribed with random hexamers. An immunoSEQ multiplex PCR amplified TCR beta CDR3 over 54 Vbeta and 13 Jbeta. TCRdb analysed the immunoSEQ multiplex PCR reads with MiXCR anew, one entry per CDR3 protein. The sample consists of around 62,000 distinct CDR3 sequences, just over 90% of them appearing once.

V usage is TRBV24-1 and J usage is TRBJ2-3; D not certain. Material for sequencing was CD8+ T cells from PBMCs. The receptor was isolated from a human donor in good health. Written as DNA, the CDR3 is TGTGCCACCAGTGACAACATGGTGGCCGATACGCAGTATTTT. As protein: CATSDNMVADTQYF.